This T cell receptor beta chain appears in the sequencing data of a study of CD8+ T cells in alopecia areata. Across the whole study: Treated patients received oral tofacitinib, 5 to 10 mg twice daily.

The CDR3 has 14 residues. Germline V gene data show CDR1 as SEHNR and CDR2 as FQNEAQ (reference sequence). V dropped 5 bases and J dropped 6 bases, with 17 bases sitting between them. Extraction of RNA preceded its reverse transcription into cDNA, which served as the sequencing template. This table comes from immunoSEQ multiplex PCR, and its TCRdb copy is limited to in-frame clones, with some not included. In the table there are 150,000 or so clones, 75% to 90% of which are singletons. The gene calls are TRBV7-9 and TRBJ2-7; D perhaps matches TRBD2 (6 bases). The receptor comes from a human donor with alopecia areata. The specimen was CD8+ T cells sorted from blood, collected at week 0. CDR3 residues: CASSLGTGRGEQYF. The CDR3 DNA reads as TGTGCCAGCAGCCTCGGGACTGGAAGGGGCGAGCAGTACTTC. The full variable domain, with the rest looked up from reference TRBV7-9 and TRBJ2-7, is DTGVSQNPRHKITKRGQNVTFRCDPISEHNRLYWYRQTLGQGPEFLTYFQNEAQLEKSRLLSDRFSAERPKGSFSTLEIQRTEQGDSAMYLCASSLGTGRGEQYFGPGTRLTVT.